Here is one T cell receptor (beta chain) with its context. Its antigen is undetermined. This specimen belongs to a study of PD-L1 blockade in urothelial cancer. Study-wide background: About 85% of the 29 patients were males with bladder-origin urothelial cancer.

The protocol was immunoSEQ multiplex PCR, while the TCRdb copy is restricted to in-frame clones and leaves out a portion. The table includes roughly 25,000 clones, about four fifths detected once. Overall study results and limits: Below-median pretreatment blood TCR clonality was a predictor of better survival.

Time point in this sample: peripheral blood 6 weeks after treatment start. V shed 3 bases and J 6 bases; nucleotides not matched to a gene: 11. Germline V gene lookup returns CDR1 SGHRS and CDR2 YFSETQ. The CDR3 extends over 18 amino acids. Sequenced material: PBMCs, taken around atezolizumab (anti-PD-L1) treatment. This clonotype was sampled from a man aged 70 or older with urothelial cancer. V gene TRBV5-1 combines with J gene TRBJ2-1; 14 bases fit TRBD2. The CDR3 DNA reads as TGCGCCAGCAGCTCGGGACTAGCGGGAGCGTTTGTCGGCAATGAGCAGTTCTTC. Its protein is CASSSGLAGAFVGNEQFF.